The 2 T cell receptor beta chains listed next were all sequenced from one sample in a study of blood T cell repertoires in COVID-19. Measured with immunoSEQ multiplex PCR; TCRdb has only the in-frame clones, and not every one. The table has tens of thousands of clones, around 82% seen once. The sample taken for sequencing was peripheral blood. These receptors originate from a human donor in a cohort sampled during active COVID-19.

This clone has only a few counts. V is TRBV5-1 and J is TRBJ2-5, with D possibly being TRBD1 (5 bases). The CDR3 spans 14 residues. Germline-derived CDR1 and CDR2 are SGHRS and YFSETQ. Trimming shortened V by 0 bases and J by 5 bases, and 11 bases separated the two germline ends. DNA of the CDR3: TGCGCCAGCAGCTTGGACCCAGGGAAGGAGACCCAGTACTTC. Translating gives CASSLDPGKETQYF. Supplemented by reference TRBV5-1 and TRBJ2-5, the full variable domain reads KAGVTQTPRYLIKTRGQQVTLSCSPISGHRSVSWYQQTPGQGLQFLFEYFSETQRNKGNFPGRFSGRQFSNSRSEMNVSTLELGDSALYLCASSLDPGKETQYFGPGTRLLVL.

This chain uses TRBV7-2 with TRBJ1-2, with D maybe TRBD1 (5 bases). CDR1 SGHTA and CDR2 FQGNSA come from the germline V gene. The CDR3 contains 15 residues. Trimming stripped 5 bases from V and 3 bases from J, with 16 bases between. CDR3: CASSPRNGGDYGYTF. DNA of the CDR3: TGTGCCAGCAGCCCCCGAAACGGGGGTGACTATGGCTACACCTTC.